This T cell receptor beta chain was retrieved from a study of Tregs in tolerant kidney transplant recipients. A word on this clone: Its antigen is currently unknown.

Germline V gene lookup returns CDR1 MGHRA and CDR2 YSYEKL. The CDR3 spans 13 residues. Unmatched junction bases numbered 5, after V lost 4 bases and J lost 8 bases. Assay used: immunoSEQ multiplex PCR; TCRdb lists only in-frame clones, some missing. The table shows roughly 64,000 clones, with 87% occurring only once. Mixed chimerism was transient after nonmyeloablative marrow transplants from related graft donors. Unstimulated Tregs (CD4+CD25+CD127-) and CD4+CD25- non-Tregs were sorted from PBMCs. Study results and caveats: Antigen-driven expansion was suggested because donor-specific Tregs expanded more than all Tregs in tolerant patients.

The sample was CD4+ T cells from blood (PBMCs), taken 6 months after the transplant. The chain carries TRBV4-1 and TRBJ1-2; 9 bases are shared with TRBD1. The sequence was collected from a human patient who received a combined kidney and bone marrow transplant. The graft donor may have given rise to some T cells. The CDR3 spells CASSPGGQGGYTF. CDR3 DNA: TGCGCCAGCAGCCCGGGTGGACAGGGGGGCTACACCTTC.